The clone carrying this T cell receptor beta chain was observed many times. These data come from a study of T cell repertoires in cytomegalovirus infection. TCRdb independently ran MiXCR on the reads; one entry per CDR3 protein. This table holds about 140,000 distinct CDR3 sequences, about 6% found once. The V and J ends lost 4 bases and 9 bases, in that order; junction bases with no gene match: 7. The CDR3 runs to 15 residues. The V gene's germline CDR1 is KGHSH and CDR2 LQKENI. The source is a human donor in good health (CMV status not recorded). Some clones in this sample may be carry-over from other donors' samples. The specimen was PBMCs. The chain recombines TRBV18 with TRBJ1-6, with 9 bases matching TRBD1. CDR3 residues: CASSQRTGESSPLHF. CDR3 nucleotide sequence: TGTGCCAGCTCACAGCGGACAGGGGAAAGTTCACCCCTCCACTTT. Together with reference TRBV18 and TRBJ1-6, the CDR3 gives the full variable domain: NAGVMQNPRHLVRRRGQEARLRCSPMKGHSHVYWYRQLPEEGLKFMVYLQKENIIDESGMPKERFSAEFPKEGPSILRIQQVVRGDSAAYFCASSQRTGESSPLHFGNGTRLTVT.